The T cell receptor (beta chain) under discussion was sequenced for a study of T cells in Graves' hyperthyroidism and ophthalmopathy. Study background: Peripheral blood sampling occurred at initial diagnosis, before any treatment.

Per germline, CDR1 ENHRY and CDR2 SYGVKD. The CDR3 spans 13 residues. V was clipped by 2 bases and J by 8 bases; unmatched bases: 0. TCR beta CDR3 regions were amplified from RNA. The TCR CDR3 was amplified in a first-round RT-PCR using the HTBI primer set. MiXCR, applied by TCRdb to the multiplex PCR reads, yields one record per CDR3 protein. The sample shows 340,000 or so distinct CDR3 sequences, roughly 17% of them seen only once. This clonotype was counted ten times or more. The antigen is undetermined. For Graves' hyperthyroidism to be stable, ophthalmopathy could not progress within 18 months. General study findings and limits: Ophthalmopathy and stable hyperthyroidism were told apart by a 13 V-J model. Most clonotypes that expanded in the thyroid above 0.001 also showed up in blood.

The sequenced sample consisted of blood. This sequence originates from a man aged 25 to 40 with Graves' hyperthyroidism. The V call is TRBV10-3, the J call TRBJ2-1, with TRBD1 matching 10 bases. CDR3 sequence (DNA): TGTGCCATCAGTGAGGGGACAGGGGATGAGCAGTTCTTC. This gives the protein CAISEGTGDEQFF.